Below are 31 T cell receptor beta chains sequenced from a single sample in a study of T-cell reconstitution after alpha-beta-depleted transplantation in children. The TCRbeta library incorporated unique molecular identifiers. MiXCR, run by TCRdb on the PCR reads, gives a single entry per CDR3 protein. The sample lists about 480,000 distinct CDR3 sequences, around an eighth occurring once. The sample consisted of PBMCs from the stem cell graft donor, taken from the stem cell graft. These receptors all come from a human donor who donated a stem cell graft to a child with combined immunodeficiency.

Comments on this clonotype: The junction shows a germline mismatch at one end, possibly a read error. This chain uses TRBV5-1 with TRBJ2-6; D unclear. This CDR3 spans 15 amino acids. CDR1 is SGHRS and CDR2 is YFSETQ in the germline V gene. This chain's CDR3 is CASSLIFSAANVLTF. The CDR3 nucleotides are TGCGCCAGCAGCTTGATTTTTTCTGCGGCCAACGTCCTGACTTTC.

This clonotype was detected ten times or more. DNA of the CDR3: TGCGCCAGCAGCTTGGGAGGACTAGACGAGCAGTACTTC. It is translated as CASSLGGLDEQYF. The chain uses TRBV5-1 and TRBJ2-7; 7 bases align to TRBD2. The CDR3 spans 13 residues. The junction had 2 bases not matched to a gene; V was cut back by 0 bases and J by 5 bases. Germline values: CDR1 SGHRS, CDR2 YFSETQ.

This clonotype was observed a handful of times. The chain combines TRBV25-1 with TRBJ2-1, with 7 bases matching TRBD1. From germline, CDR1 is MGHDK and CDR2 SYGVNS. The CDR3 has 16 residues. After removal of 2 bases from V and 4 bases from J, the junction contained 8 bases not matched to a gene. CDR3 DNA: TGTGCCAGCAGTGAACTGACAGGGTCCAAATACAATGAGCAGTTCTTC. This sequence encodes CASSELTGSKYNEQFF.

The V and J genes are TRBV5-1 and TRBJ2-5; 9 bases are a match to TRBD2. CDR3 length: 15 amino acids. After removal of 5 bases from V and 3 bases from J, the junction contained 8 bases not matched to a gene. Germline loops: CDR1 SGHRS, CDR2 YFSETQ. CDR3 residues: CASSQGLAFEETQYF. For the CDR3, the DNA is TGCGCCAGCAGTCAAGGACTAGCGTTTGAAGAGACCCAGTACTTC.

This clonotype has ten or more counts. J is TRBJ1-3 and V is TRBV20-1; TRBD1 matches 7 bases. Trimming cost V 7 bases and J 3 bases; bases outside gene matches: 12. The CDR3 length is 15 residues. The germline CDR1 and CDR2 sequences are DFQATT and SNEGSKA (reference sequence). In nucleotides, the CDR3 is TGCAGTGTGAGAGAGGAGGGGGCATTTGGAAACACCATATATTTT. It codes for CSVREEGAFGNTIYF.

This clonotype came up many times. This rearrangement joins TRBV27 to TRBJ2-1, with D tentatively TRBD2 (6 bases). Deletions cut 5 bases from V and 5 bases from J, with 10 bases between. The CDR3 totals 13 residues. Germline CDR1 reads MNHEY; CDR2 reads SMNVEV (reference sequence). CDR3 residues: CASSVAENNEQFF. The CDR3 bases are TGTGCCAGCAGTGTAGCGGAAAACAATGAGCAGTTCTTC.

This clonotype was detected only a few times. J is TRBJ2-5 and V is TRBV10-3, with D tentatively TRBD2 (5 bases). The CDR3 runs 14 residues. Trimming removed 10 bases at V and 5 bases at J, with 20 bases between. CDR1 ENHRY and CDR2 SYGVKD come from the germline V gene. The CDR3 reads CATGRGTLGETQYF. The DNA of the CDR3 is TGTGCCACAGGCCGGGGAACCCTCGGGGAGACCCAGTACTTC.

This clonotype appeared many times. V and J are TRBV20-1 and TRBJ2-3; tentative D call: TRBD2 (5 bases). Germline loops: CDR1 DFQATT, CDR2 SNEGSKA (reference sequence). V gave up 1 base and J gave up 0 bases, with 8 bases separating them. There are 14 residues in the CDR3. The CDR3, as DNA: TGCAGTGCTAGAGTCCCGGGGAGCACAGATACGCAGTATTTT. Translating it yields CSARVPGSTDTQYF.

This clonotype was counted between two and nine times. The chain carries TRBV9 and TRBJ1-5; TRBD1 might be the D (5 bases). Germline V gene data show CDR1 as SGDLS and CDR2 as YYNGEE. V lost 1 base and J lost 7, with 18 bases in between. This CDR3 contains 16 residues. In DNA, the CDR3 is TGTGCCAGCAGCGTACACGATGGGGCAGGGATCCAGCCCCAGCATTTT. Protein: CASSVHDGAGIQPQHF.

Ten or more counts support this clonotype. V is TRBV24-1 and J is TRBJ2-5; tentatively, D is TRBD2 (6 bases). CDR1 KGHDR and CDR2 SFDVKD come from the germline V gene. The CDR3 covers 14 residues. V was shortened by 3 bases and J by 2 bases, with 9 bases between the two germline ends. Written as DNA, the CDR3 is TGTGCCACCAGTGATCCGGGACTGCAAGAGACCCAGTACTTC. Residues: CATSDPGLQETQYF.

The genes are TRBV27 and TRBJ2-7, with D possibly being TRBD2 (6 bases). The germline V gene encodes CDR1 MNHEY and CDR2 SMNVEV (reference sequence). The CDR3 length is 15 residues. The V gene lost 0 bases and the J gene lost 0 bases, with 9 bases spanning the gap. The DNA for the CDR3 is TGTGCCAGCAGTTTATCGGACGGGGGCTCCTACGAGCAGTACTTC. The encoded protein is CASSLSDGGSYEQYF.

The rearrangement uses TRBV6-2 or TRBV6-3 and TRBJ2-2; D remains ambiguous. Germline-derived CDR1 and CDR2 are MNHEY and SVGEGT. Trimming shortened V by 2 bases and J by 7 bases, and 14 bases separated the two germline ends. The CDR3 runs 15 residues. The chain's CDR3 is CASSYATLYNGELFF. The CDR3 bases are TGTGCCAGCAGTTACGCCACCCTCTACAACGGGGAGCTGTTTTTT.

This clonotype was observed many times. The rearrangement joins TRBV5-1 to TRBJ1-1, with D perhaps TRBD1 (5 bases). In germline, CDR1 is SGHRS, CDR2 YFSETQ. This CDR3 spans 13 amino acids. Between the trimmed V and J ends, which lost 2 bases and 1 base, there was a span of 6 bases. The CDR3 sequence is CASSFTGNTEAFF. The CDR3, as DNA: TGCGCCAGCAGCTTTACAGGGAACACTGAAGCTTTCTTT.

This clonotype was recorded many times. This sequence joins TRBV6-1 and TRBJ1-6; possible D gene TRBD1, 5 bases. Germline V gene lookup returns CDR1 MNHNS and CDR2 SASEGT. There are 14 residues in the CDR3. V lost 8 bases and J 5 bases, leaving 13 bases between the germline ends. The CDR3 DNA is TGTGCCAGCTCGTACGGGACCGATAATTCACCCCTCCACTTT. It is translated as CASSYGTDNSPLHF.

This clonotype came up a few times. The J gene is TRBJ2-3, the V gene TRBV12-3 or TRBV12-4, with D hard to call. The CDR3 spans 15 residues. The V and J ends lost 3 bases and 0 bases respectively, with 10 bases between them. This CDR3 reads CASSFSTPSTDTQYF. In nucleotides, the CDR3 is TGTGCCAGCAGTTTCAGTACACCTAGCACAGATACGCAGTATTTT.

The chain joins TRBV11-2 to TRBJ1-5, with unresolved D. Trimming took 5 bases from V and 3 from J, leaving 8 bases between them. The germline V gene has CDR1 SGHAT and CDR2 FQNNGV. The CDR3 is made up of 13 amino acids. The CDR3 loop is CASSPSPNQPQHF. CDR3 coding DNA: TGTGCCAGCAGCCCCTCCCCCAATCAGCCCCAGCATTTT.

The CDR3 bases are TGTGCCAGCAGCAACTACGACGGATACACTGAAGCTTTCTTT. Its protein is CASSNYDGYTEAFF. The chain combines TRBV5-6 with TRBJ1-1, with unresolved D. The germline V gene has CDR1 SGHDT and CDR2 YYEEEE. V lost 4 bases to trimming and J lost 3 bases, with 13 bases between them. This CDR3 has 14 residues.

This clonotype has at least ten counts. This chain joins TRBV5-1 and TRBJ2-1; TRBD1 might be the D (6 bases). The length of the CDR3 is 15 residues. The germline V and J ends were trimmed by 4 bases and 0 bases, with 11 bases remaining between them. Germline CDR1 SGHRS, CDR2 YFSETQ. CDR3 protein: CASSQQGTSYNEQFF. For the CDR3, the DNA is TGCGCCAGCAGCCAACAGGGTACCTCCTACAATGAGCAGTTCTTC.

This clonotype was counted only a few times. The chain couples TRBV20-1 to TRBJ1-1; a weak D match, TRBD1 (5 bases). Germline assignment: CDR1 DFQATT and CDR2 SNEGSKA (reference sequence). V was clipped by 0 bases and J by 6 bases, with 14 bases between them. This CDR3 spans 14 amino acids. The CDR3 nucleotides read TGCAGTGCTAGAGAGATGAGGGGTCCCGCTGAAGCTTTCTTT. As protein: CSAREMRGPAEAFF.

This clonotype was counted only a few times. The V and J genes are TRBV6-5 and TRBJ2-7; D perhaps matches TRBD2 (6 bases). The CDR3 is made up of 14 amino acids. CDR1 is MNHEY, CDR2 SVGAGI, per germline. Between the trimmed V and J ends, which lost 2 bases and 5 bases, there was a span of 13 bases. The CDR3 DNA sequence: TGTGCCAGCAGTTACGCAGAGTCGGGGGACGAGCAGTACTTC. It is translated as CASSYAESGDEQYF.

The chain joins TRBV20-1 to TRBJ1-1; TRBD1 aligns across 7 bases. From germline, CDR1 is DFQATT and CDR2 SNEGSKA (reference sequence). The CDR3 spans 13 residues. With 4 bases clipped from V and 4 bases from J, the junction kept 6 bases outside the gene matches. CDR3 in DNA: TGCAGTGCTAAGAACAGGGGCGGCACTGAAGCTTTCTTT. This encodes CSAKNRGGTEAFF.

The CDR3: CSAREPGQTNTEAFF. In DNA form, the CDR3 reads TGCAGTGCTAGAGAACCGGGACAAACTAACACTGAAGCTTTCTTT. The rearrangement links TRBV20-1 to TRBJ1-1, with D possibly TRBD1 on 6 matching bases. Germline values: CDR1 DFQATT, CDR2 SNEGSKA (reference sequence). The CDR3 length is 15 residues. V lost 0 bases and J 2 bases, leaving 13 bases between the germline ends.

This clonotype was picked up many times. The CDR3 DNA reads as TGTGCCAGCAGTTTAGAGGGGATCAGATACGAGCAGTACTTC. The encoded protein is CASSLEGIRYEQYF. This chain joins TRBV28 and TRBJ2-7; the D gene could be TRBD1 or TRBD2 (5 bases each). In germline, CDR1 is MDHEN, CDR2 SYDVKM. V lost 2 bases, J lost 4 bases, and 12 bases lay in between. The CDR3 length is 14 residues.

The rearrangement links TRBV30 to TRBJ2-2, with TRBD1 matching 7 bases. V was pared by 0 bases and J by 1 base, with 8 bases of the junction left unmatched. Germline-derived CDR1 and CDR2 are GTSNPN and SVGIG (reference sequence). There are 17 residues in the CDR3. This chain's CDR3 is CAWSVEGAALNTGELFF. The CDR3 DNA reads TGTGCCTGGAGTGTAGAGGGGGCTGCCTTGAACACCGGGGAGCTGTTTTTT.

The J gene is TRBJ2-2, the V gene TRBV7-6; D not resolved. With 1 base removed from V and 7 bases from J, the gap between germline ends came to 7 bases. The CDR3 length is 13 residues. Germline-derived CDR1 and CDR2 are SGHVS and FNYEAQ. The CDR3 DNA sequence: TGTGCCAGCAGCTTAGTGGTCATCGGGGAGCTGTTTTTT. It specifies CASSLVVIGELFF.

V gene TRBV30 combines with J gene TRBJ2-1, with 7 bases lining up with TRBD1. Germline V lookup: CDR1 GTSNPN, CDR2 SVGIG (reference sequence). The CDR3 sequence is 20 residues long. After removal of 8 bases from V and 0 bases from J, the junction contained 25 bases not matched to a gene. The CDR3 coding sequence is TGTGCCAGCTGGGGGTCGACCAGGGGGAGTGTTATTGGCTCCTACAATGAGCAGTTCTTC. Protein sequence: CASWGSTRGSVIGSYNEQFF. Drawing the rest from reference TRBV30 and TRBJ2-1, the complete variable domain is SQTIHQWPATLVQPVGSPLSLECTVEGTSNPNLYWYRQAAGRGLQLLFYSVGIGQISSEVPQNLSASRPQDRQFILSSKKLLLSDSGFYLCASWGSTRGSVIGSYNEQFFGPGTRLTVL.

The chain links TRBV20-1 to TRBJ2-3; a possible D gene is TRBD1 (6 bases). From germline, CDR1 is DFQATT and CDR2 SNEGSKA (reference sequence). Trimming left V 4 bases short and J 5 bases short, with 10 bases between. This CDR3 has 12 amino acids. CDR3 sequence reads: CSAKQGQDTQYF. The CDR3 DNA reads TGCAGTGCTAAACAGGGACAAGATACGCAGTATTTT.

This clonotype appeared many times. The chain employs TRBV10-3 and TRBJ2-2; 8 bases line up with TRBD2. The germline gives CDR1 ENHRY, CDR2 SYGVKD. There are 15 residues in the CDR3. The V segment lost 8 bases and the J segment 3 bases; nucleotides outside the gene matches: 8. CDR3 DNA sequence: TGTGCCATCCCAGCGGGGGAACTCGACACCGGGGAGCTGTTTTTT. It encodes CAIPAGELDTGELFF.

This clonotype was seen ten or more times. The V and J genes are TRBV7-2 and TRBJ2-3; D ambiguous. The length of the CDR3 is 16 residues. The germline V gene has CDR1 SGHTA and CDR2 FQGNSA. The V and J ends lost 1 base and 2 bases respectively, with 13 bases between them. DNA of the CDR3: TGTGCCAGCAGCTTAGGCTCCGGGTTTAACACAGATACGCAGTATTTT. This encodes CASSLGSGFNTDTQYF.

Ten or more counts support this clonotype. The chain joins TRBV9 to TRBJ2-1, with TRBD2 matching 11 bases. Germline V gene sequence: CDR1 SGDLS, CDR2 YYNGEE. This CDR3 is 17 amino acids long. Trimming removed 4 bases from V and 1 base from J; junction bases left unmatched: 7. CDR3 in amino acids: CASSHGTSGASYNEQFF. In nucleotides, the CDR3 is TGTGCCAGCAGCCATGGGACTAGCGGAGCATCCTACAATGAGCAGTTCTTC.

This clonotype was found many times. V gene TRBV12-3 or TRBV12-4 combines with J gene TRBJ2-3; 8 bases are shared with TRBD2. With 5 bases clipped from V and 3 bases from J, the junction kept 4 bases outside the gene matches. The CDR3 has 14 amino acids. CDR3 in DNA: TGTGCCAGCAGTGTCGGACTAGCTACAGATACGCAGTATTTT. As protein: CASSVGLATDTQYF.